These T cell receptor beta chains were read from a single sample in a study of cytomegalovirus exposure and HLA in healthy donors. Clones were read by immunoSEQ multiplex PCR, and TCRdb kept only the in-frame ones, dropping some. The sample lists about 200,000 clones; more than 60% were seen once. The specimen sequenced was PBMCs. The source is a man in his forties or fifties in good health and CMV-seronegative. The CDR3 runs from the conserved cysteine through the conserved F or W. D genes are given only for firm matches. Part of the rows lack a size; the others show once, few, many or a class for expanded clones.

j_call v_call d_call cdr3_length clone_size cdr3_aa cdr3_nt
TRBJ2-5 TRBV27 TRBD1 15 . CASSSRTGRWETQYF TGTGCCAGCAGTTCCAGGACAGGGCGGTGGGAGACCCAGTACTTC
TRBJ2-2 TRBV9 TRBD1 18 few CASSRRPGTGLNTGELFF TGTGCCAGCAGCCGACGTCCCGGGACAGGGCTGAACACCGGGGAGCTGTTTTTT
TRBJ2-6 TRBV15 . 17 . CATSRTGMGSGAPVLTF TGTGCCACCAGCAGAACGGGTATGGGCTCTGGGGCCCCCGTCCTGACTTTC
TRBJ1-2 TRBV5-8 TRBD1 15 . CASSLRTGTNYGYTF TGTGCCAGCAGCCTTAGGACAGGGACTAACTATGGCTACACCTTC
TRBJ1-1 TRBV25-1 . 15 . CASSEYGGKNTEAFF TGTGCCAGCAGTGAATATGGGGGGAAGAACACTGAAGCTTTCTTT
TRBJ2-7 TRBV5-6 TRBD2 17 . CASSLVGSGKGSYEQYF TGTGCCAGCAGCTTGGTTGGTAGCGGGAAGGGCTCCTACGAGCAGTACTTC
TRBJ2-7 TRBV5-1 TRBD2 15 . CASSFDPAGDYEQYF TGCGCCAGCAGCTTCGACCCAGCGGGAGACTACGAGCAGTACTTC
TRBJ2-6 TRBV9 TRBD1 18 . CASSVGGTGSSGANVLTF TGTGCCAGCAGCGTAGGAGGGACAGGGAGCTCTGGGGCCAACGTCCTGACTTTC
TRBJ2-7 TRBV5-1 . 14 once CASSLDPGEREQYF TGCGCCAGCAGCTTGGACCCGGGGGAGAGGGAGCAGTACTTC
TRBJ2-2 TRBV5-6 TRBD2 17 . CASSSGLAAKNTGELFF TGTGCCAGCAGCTCTGGACTAGCGGCGAAGAACACCGGGGAGCTGTTTTTT
TRBJ2-7 TRBV9 TRBD2 14 once CASSAGGNSYEQYF TGTGCCAGCAGCGCGGGGGGTAACTCCTACGAGCAGTACTTC
TRBJ2-5 TRBV4-1 TRBD2 15 . CASSQEAREGETQYF TGCGCCAGCAGCCAAGAGGCCAGGGAGGGAGAGACCCAGTACTTC
TRBJ1-2 TRBV5-4 TRBD1 15 . CASSLQGAANYGYTF TGTGCCAGCAGCCTACAGGGGGCGGCCAACTATGGCTACACCTTC
TRBJ2-2 TRBV11-1 TRBD2 16 . CASSPTLAGVSGELFF TGTGCCAGCAGCCCCACACTAGCGGGAGTTTCCGGGGAGCTGTTTTTT
TRBJ2-7 TRBV5-1 . 11 . CASSQGYEQYF TGCGCCAGCAGCCAGGGATACGAGCAGTACTTC
TRBJ2-2 TRBV28 TRBD1 15 . CASRSTGKNTGELFF TGTGCCAGCAGATCGACAGGGAAGAACACCGGGGAGCTGTTTTTT
TRBJ2-1 TRBV7-2 . 12 once CASSLLGLPPFF TGTGCCAGCAGCTTATTAGGACTTCCCCCGTTCTTC
TRBJ1-2 TRBV7-2 . 13 once CASSLGGVEGYTF TGTGCCAGCAGCTTAGGGGGGGTAGAGGGCTACACCTTC
TRBJ1-4 TRBV27 TRBD1 14 . CASRRTGLGEKLFF TGTGCCAGCCGGCGGACAGGGCTGGGTGAAAAACTGTTTTTT
TRBJ2-2 TRBV5-6 TRBD2 17 . CASSFGTSGRGTGELFF TGTGCCAGCAGCTTTGGGACTAGCGGGAGAGGAACCGGGGAGCTGTTTTTT
TRBJ2-7 TRBV7-3 . 13 few CASSFSGGYEQYF TGTGCCAGCAGCTTCTCAGGAGGCTACGAGCAGTACTTC
TRBJ2-7 TRBV6-5 TRBD1 16 few CASSYGTDKLHYEQYF TGTGCCAGCAGTTATGGGACAGACAAGCTCCATTACGAGCAGTACTTC
TRBJ2-1 TRBV11-2 . 14 . CASSLRREYNEQFF TGTGCCAGCAGCTTACGACGGGAGTACAATGAGCAGTTCTTC
TRBJ2-7 TRBV18 TRBD2 15 . CASSPNTGGPNEQYF TGTGCCAGCTCACCAAATACGGGAGGGCCTAACGAGCAGTACTTC
TRBJ1-2 TRBV7-9 TRBD1 16 . CASSFEWTGINYGYTF TGTGCCAGCAGCTTTGAGTGGACAGGGATAAACTATGGCTACACCTTC
TRBJ2-3 TRBV4-1 . 14 . CASSQNVAMDTQYF TGCGCCAGCAGCCAAAACGTAGCGATGGATACGCAGTATTTT
TRBJ2-1 TRBV4-2 . 17 . CASSQGAETSGSNEQFF TGTGCCAGCAGCCAAGGGGCCGAGACTAGTGGGTCCAATGAGCAGTTCTTC
TRBJ2-1 TRBV10-3 . 18 few CAISESTPGGLAHNEQFF TGTGCCATCAGTGAGTCGACCCCCGGGGGACTGGCCCACAATGAGCAGTTCTTC
TRBJ1-4 TRBV2 . 15 . CASSQQARGNEKLFF TGTGCCAGCAGCCAACAAGCGCGGGGCAATGAAAAACTGTTTTTT
TRBJ2-1 TRBV6-6 . 15 . CASSPSASSYNEQFF TGTGCCAGCAGTCCTAGCGCGAGCTCCTACAATGAGCAGTTCTTC
TRBJ2-7 TRBV11-2 TRBD1 14 . CASSLWTGSYEQYF TGTGCCAGCAGCCTCTGGACAGGGTCCTACGAGCAGTACTTC
TRBJ2-7 TRBV28 TRBD2 16 . CASSLWVAGYGVEQYF TGTGCCAGCAGTTTATGGGTAGCGGGGTATGGTGTGGAGCAGTACTTC